This TCR beta chain came from a study of blood T cell repertoires in COVID-19. Study background: The United States, Italy and Spain were the sources of the acute and convalescent COVID-19 samples. In each case, the material was cDNA or gDNA derived from T cells, B-cell-depleted T cells, or PBMCs.

In the original analysis: Reference gene primer amplification yielded estimated nucleated cell counts. Sequencing was performed with immunoSEQ multiplex PCR; in TCRdb, only in-frame clones are kept and a portion is missing. V, J and clone size were drawn from that table, and D and trimming were deduced from the DNA. The sample shows under 90,000 clones, about 70% of them seen only once. Germline CDR1 reads WSHSY; CDR2 reads SAAADI. Trimming removed 8 bases from V and 3 bases from J, with 17 bases in between. The CDR3 has 14 residues. This clone was seen just once. The chain has TRBV10-2 and TRBJ2-7; D may be TRBD2 (7 bases). Sequenced input: peripheral blood. The clonotype originates from a man in his fifties with active or convalescent COVID-19. CDR3 DNA sequence: TGCGCCAGCTTGAGTAGGGGGGGAAACTACGAGCAGTACTTC. Amino acids: CASLSRGGNYEQYF.